The clone carrying this TCR beta chain was detected many times. The data originate from a study of low-dose radiotherapy and immunotherapy resistance in tumors. For the study at large: Per fraction, Cohort 1 was given 0.5 Gy every 2 weeks, for a total of 6.5 Gy.

TRAV- and TRBV-specific primers primed first-strand cDNA, covering alpha and beta chains. TCR amplification involved around 22 PCR cycles with a constant-region primer and V-primer adapter. Each CDR3 protein is one row after TCRdb ran MiXCR on the reads. The table shows around 60,000 distinct CDR3 sequences, with about 25% occurring only once. Time point here: after trial treatment. The treatment denotes: LDRT plus nivolumab, ipilimumab, low-dose cyclophosphamide and aspirin (RACIN trial). The source material was PBMCs, sampled after low-dose radiotherapy plus immunotherapy. The sequence was collected from a male donor with prostate cancer.

In nucleotides, the CDR3 is TGTGCCAGCAGCTTGAAAGGCGTTCAAGAGACCCAGTACTTC. It encodes CASSLKGVQETQYF. V is TRBV5-6 and J is TRBJ2-5; D is ambiguous. V lost 1 base, J lost 2 bases, and 9 bases lay in between. Germline loops: CDR1 SGHDT, CDR2 YYEEEE. This CDR3 region has 14 residues.